Listed below are T cell receptor beta chains from one sample, sequenced in a study of T cell changes during pregnancy in multiple sclerosis. TCRdb keeps only in-frame clones here, not all; method: immunoSEQ multiplex PCR. The sample records tens of thousands of clones, over 80% being singletons. This specimen was peripheral blood, taken in the first trimester of pregnancy. These receptors all come from a female donor in good health, enrolled as a control in a pregnancy study. The conserved cysteine and the conserved F or W are not part of the CDR3 here.

V | CDR3
TRBV28 | AVRDRGDTEAF
TRBV19 | ASSPGQGPYEQY
TRBV9 | ASSSGTSGRNEQF
TRBV7-2 | ASGETGGTYEQY
TRBV9 | ASSPTAGQGGWQY
TRBV6-5 | ATGTGMPGELF
TRBV6-5 | ASSRTTNNGYT
TRBV27 | ASSRQGYNYGYT
TRBV5-1 | ASSWGGGDRETQY
TRBV6-6 | ASSYSHGNTEAF
TRBV29-1 | SVVNNRVQNTEAF
TRBV6-5 | ASARGVGTNEKLF
TRBV7-9 | ASSSGTGEAETQY
TRBV7-8 | ASSLDRTGHGYT
TRBV5-1 | ASSLQGMNTEAF
TRBV5-6 | ASRLRGQGLYGYT
TRBV27 | ASRLQPTNEKLF
TRBV11-3 | ASSPQGILNEQF
TRBV6-1 | ASSEAGGREEQY
TRBV9 | ASSPQTLTDTQY
TRBV7-2 | ASSPVAGANIQY
TRBV4-1 | ASSLAGGYNEQF
TRBV5-5 | ASSPVNSNQPQH
TRBV30 | AWSPRAGQPQH
TRBV7-3 | ASSPDSTEAF
TRBV9 | ASSVATSGQETQY
TRBV7-7 | ASSLSSSGVGTQY
TRBV19 | ASSIARGFTGELF
TRBV27 | ASSFQGAREQY
TRBV25-1 | ASSGVGDGIGELF
TRBV4-1 | ASSHLAGGEKLF
TRBV6-1 | ASSDRALRDKNIQY
TRBV5-6 | ASSLQGAWGETQY
TRBV4-3 | ASSPGTGKAYTEAF
TRBV2 | ASSEARTEINEKLF
TRBV11-2 | ASSPGGGYYEQY
TRBV6-5 | ATRGAGGIEQY
TRBV14 | ASSPRRGGFTGELF
TRBV9 | ASSVGLADSTDTQY
TRBV9 | ASSGIGVSQPQH
TRBV13 | ASSLQGLTEAF
TRBV14 | ASSQQYNSPLH
TRBV9 | ASSVGGSSNQPQH
TRBV27 | ASSLYWTSGQHYNEQF
TRBV27 | ASSLDAGWRSPLH